Presented here are 18 T cell receptor beta chains from one specimen sequenced in a study of T cell repertoires in cytomegalovirus infection. TCRdb itself ran the reads through MiXCR, one entry per CDR3 protein. The profile covers some 700,000 distinct CDR3 sequences, with less than 40% appearing a single time and about 2.8% taken by the ten largest. Input material: PBMCs. The receptors shown here come from a human donor in good health (CMV status not recorded). Some clones in this sample may be carry-over from other donors' samples.

The sample holds a few counts of this clonotype. J is TRBJ1-2 and V is TRBV11-1; 7 positions match TRBD1. CDR1 and CDR2 from the germline V gene are SGHAT and FQDESV (reference sequence). V lost 5 bases and J lost 4; bases outside the gene matches: 4. The CDR3 loop spans 13 amino acids. The CDR3 DNA follows: TGTGCCAGCAGCATGACAGGGACCTATGGCTACACCTTC. Protein product: CASSMTGTYGYTF.

The genes are TRBV19 and TRBJ2-1; 9 nucleotides agree with TRBD1. Germline lookup yields CDR1 LNHDA and CDR2 SQIVND (reference sequence). V lost 4 bases, J lost 3 bases, and 7 bases stayed unmatched. This CDR3 contains 16 residues. CDR3 nucleotides: TGTGCCAGTAGTACGCGGACAGGGGCCAGCTACAATGAGCAGTTCTTC. Protein: CASSTRTGASYNEQFF.

The chain uses TRBV25-1 and TRBJ1-6; 10 bases are shared with TRBD1. The V segment lost 2 bases and the J segment 7 bases; nucleotides outside the gene matches: 5. The germline V gene has CDR1 MGHDK and CDR2 SYGVNS. CDR3 length: 16 amino acids. CDR3 protein: CASSEGRDRGNSPLHF. The CDR3 nucleotides are TGTGCCAGCAGTGAAGGGCGGGACAGGGGAAATTCACCCCTCCACTTT.

The rearrangement uses TRBV7-2 and TRBJ1-5; D perhaps matches TRBD1 (5 bases). V was pared by 4 bases and J by 6 bases, with 13 bases between. This CDR3 is 14 amino acids long. The germline CDR1 and CDR2 sequences are SGHTA and FQGNSA. The CDR3, as DNA: TGTGCCAGCAGCTCTGACAAGGGGCCTCAGCCCCAGCATTTT. This sequence encodes CASSSDKGPQPQHF.

As for this clonotype: This clone may be a read error of a much larger clone one base away. J is TRBJ2-1 and V is TRBV7-6; D possibly matches TRBD1 or TRBD2 (7 bases each). The CDR3 contains 15 residues. Trimming took off 3 bases at V and 10 bases at J, with 19 bases between the two ends. The germline CDR1 and CDR2 sequences are SGHVS and FNYEAQ. Here the CDR3 reads CASSLWTGLREEQFF. Written as DNA, the CDR3 is TGTGCCAGCAGCTTGTGGACAGGACTGCGGGAGGAGCAGTTCTTC.

This clonotype was detected only a few times. The rearrangement uses TRBV7-3 and TRBJ2-3; 11 nucleotides agree with TRBD2. This CDR3 region has 18 residues. CDR1 and CDR2 from the germline V gene are SGHTA and FQGTGA. J gave up 0 bases and V 1 base, and 6 bases lay outside the gene matches. The CDR3 loop reads CASSLMLAGGTSTDTQYF. The CDR3 bases are TGTGCCAGCAGCTTAATGCTAGCGGGGGGAACTAGCACAGATACGCAGTATTTT.

The chain uses TRBV28 and TRBJ1-2; D gene uncertain. Germline values: CDR1 MDHEN, CDR2 SYDVKM. V lost 8 bases to trimming and J lost 4 bases, with 11 bases between them. The CDR3 is 12 residues long. The CDR3 loop is CASLTTLYGYTF. Written as DNA, the CDR3 is TGTGCCAGCCTCACAACTCTCTATGGCTACACCTTC.

This clonotype has just a few counts. The rearrangement links TRBV6-1 to TRBJ2-3; TRBD2 is a possible D gene (6 bases). The V end was cut by 6 bases, the J end by 6 bases, with 16 bases between. Germline loops: CDR1 MNHNS, CDR2 SASEGT. This CDR3 region has 14 residues. CDR3 protein: CASRTGVGADTQYF. The DNA for the CDR3 is TGTGCCAGCAGAACGGGGGTTGGGGCGGATACGCAGTATTTT.

This chain links TRBV28 with TRBJ2-7; 10 nucleotides align to TRBD2. Germline-derived CDR1 and CDR2 are MDHEN and SYDVKM. This CDR3 has 14 amino acids. V lost 7 bases to trimming and J lost 5 bases; unmatched junction nucleotides: 8. CDR3 amino acids: CASKEAGGPHEQYF. The CDR3 region has the DNA TGTGCCAGCAAGGAAGCGGGAGGGCCCCACGAGCAGTACTTC.

This clonotype was counted a few times. The V and J genes are TRBV12-3 or TRBV12-4 and TRBJ2-4; 8 nucleotides match TRBD2. Losses at the gene ends were 7 bases for V and 3 bases for J; bases not matched to a gene: 5. The CDR3 sequence is 14 residues long. The CDR3 sequence is CASNREGVKNIQYF. Here the CDR3 DNA reads TGTGCCAGCAACCGGGAGGGGGTCAAAAACATTCAGTACTTC.

The genes are TRBV29-1 and TRBJ2-5; 7 bases align to TRBD1. The germline V gene has CDR1 SQVTM and CDR2 ANQGSEA. The CDR3 loop spans 12 amino acids. The J segment lost 5 bases and the V segment lost 5 bases, leaving 5 bases of the junction unmatched. The CDR3 sequence is CSVHRGGETQYF. The CDR3 DNA is TGCAGCGTTCACAGGGGCGGGGAGACCCAGTACTTC.

The rearrangement joins TRBV10-3 to TRBJ1-1; D gene ambiguous. This CDR3 has 13 residues. Germline V gene data show CDR1 as ENHRY and CDR2 as SYGVKD. Trimming removed 6 bases from V and 1 base from J, with 9 bases in between. The CDR3 loop reads CAIRGLQNTEAFF. Written as DNA, the CDR3 is TGTGCCATCAGGGGCTTACAGAACACTGAAGCTTTCTTT.

The rearrangement joins TRBV6-5 to TRBJ1-6; no clear D gene. The germline V gene encodes CDR1 MNHEY and CDR2 SVGAGI. Trimming stripped 4 bases from V and 2 bases from J, with 12 bases between. This CDR3 has 16 residues. The CDR3 DNA sequence: TGTGCCAGCAGTTTCCGGCAGCCTGCCTATAATTCACCCCTCCACTTT. This sequence encodes CASSFRQPAYNSPLHF.

This clonotype was observed a handful of times. The chain employs TRBV4-2 and TRBJ2-3; D is unclear. CDR3 size: 13 residues. V lost 3 bases, J lost 4 bases, and 8 bases lay in between. Germline-derived CDR1 and CDR2 are LGHNA and YNFKEQ. Here the CDR3 DNA reads TGTGCCAGCAGCCATACCGGCTCAGATACGCAGTATTTT. It yields the protein CASSHTGSDTQYF.

Remarks on this clonotype: A read error may explain this, as a much larger clone is one base away. The rearrangement uses TRBV5-5 and TRBJ2-6, with 7 positions matching TRBD1. Germline lookup yields CDR1 SGHKS and CDR2 YYEKEE (reference sequence). V lost 5 bases, J lost 5 bases, and 4 bases stayed unmatched. This CDR3 spans 14 amino acids. The CDR3 is CASRQGSWANVLTF. CDR3 in DNA: TGTGCCAGCAGACAGGGGTCTTGGGCCAACGTCCTGACTTTC.

This chain links TRBV10-3 with TRBJ1-5, with D maybe TRBD1 (6 bases). V shed 6 bases and J shed 0 bases, with 12 bases lying between them. This CDR3 contains 15 residues. From germline, CDR1 is ENHRY and CDR2 SYGVKD. CDR3 region: CAISRHRASNQPQHF. CDR3 DNA: TGTGCCATCAGCAGGCACAGGGCTAGCAATCAGCCCCAGCATTTT.

The rearrangement links TRBV6-1 to TRBJ2-7; 7 nucleotides align to TRBD2. V trimming: 6 bases; J trimming: 4 bases; junction bases outside the gene matches: 12. Looked up from germline, CDR1 is MNHNS and CDR2 is SASEGT. The CDR3 totals 15 residues. Here the CDR3 DNA reads TGTGCCAGCAGCCCCTACCCCGGGAGGCCTTACGAGCAGTACTTC. Protein product: CASSPYPGRPYEQYF.

This clonotype has ten or more counts. The J gene is TRBJ2-7, the V gene TRBV6-6; 10 nucleotides agree with TRBD2. J was trimmed by 4 bases and V by 5 bases; bases with no gene match: 8. This CDR3 spans 15 amino acids. CDR1 and CDR2 (germline): MNHNY, SVGAGI (reference sequence). The CDR3 sequence is CASSVSGGGSYEQYF. CDR3 in DNA: TGTGCCAGCAGTGTGAGCGGGGGGGGTTCTTACGAGCAGTACTTC.